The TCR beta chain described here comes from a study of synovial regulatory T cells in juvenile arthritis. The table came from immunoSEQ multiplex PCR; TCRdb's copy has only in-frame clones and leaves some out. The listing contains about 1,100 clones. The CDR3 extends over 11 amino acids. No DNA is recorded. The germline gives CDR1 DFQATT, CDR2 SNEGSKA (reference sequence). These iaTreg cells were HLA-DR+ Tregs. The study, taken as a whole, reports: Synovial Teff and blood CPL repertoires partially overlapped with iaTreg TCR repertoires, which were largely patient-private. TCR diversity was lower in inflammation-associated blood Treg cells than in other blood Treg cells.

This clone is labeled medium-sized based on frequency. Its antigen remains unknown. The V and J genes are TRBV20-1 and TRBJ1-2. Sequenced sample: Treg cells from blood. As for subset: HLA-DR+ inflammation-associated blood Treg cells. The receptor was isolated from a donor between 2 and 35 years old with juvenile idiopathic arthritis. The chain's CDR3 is CSAPGGEGYTF.